This T cell receptor (beta chain) derives from a study of OX40 agonist ivuxolimab in advanced cancers. This clone appeared a few times. What it binds is not known. General study points: Clonal expansion by week 6 occurred in CD4+ and CD8+ blood T cells (at 0.1 to 3.0 mg/kg).

Profiling relied on immunoSEQ multiplex PCR, and the TCRdb table lists in-frame clones only, not all of them. The sample includes more than 80,000 clones, roughly nine tenths of them seen just once. Material: CD4+ or CD8+ T cells sorted from blood, obtained in a trial of the OX40 agonist ivuxolimab. This clonotype was obtained from an adult with an advanced solid tumor such as melanoma, head and neck, liver or kidney cancer.

CDR3 in amino acids: CASSLRGGEKLFF. The CDR3 DNA follows: TGTGCCAGCAGCCTTAGGGGCGGTGAAAAACTGTTTTTT. This chain connects TRBV13 to TRBJ1-4, with D maybe TRBD1 (5 bases). CDR3 length equals 13 residues. Germline V CDR1 and CDR2: PRHDT, FYEKMQ (reference sequence). V gave up 5 bases and J gave up 7 bases, with 11 bases separating them. Complete variable domain (other parts from reference TRBV13 and TRBJ1-4): AAGVIQSPRHLIKEKRETATLKCYPIPRHDTVYWYQQGPGQDPQFLISFYEKMQSDKGSIPDRFSAQQFSDYHSELNMSSLELGDSALYFCASSLRGGEKLFFGSGTQLSVL.